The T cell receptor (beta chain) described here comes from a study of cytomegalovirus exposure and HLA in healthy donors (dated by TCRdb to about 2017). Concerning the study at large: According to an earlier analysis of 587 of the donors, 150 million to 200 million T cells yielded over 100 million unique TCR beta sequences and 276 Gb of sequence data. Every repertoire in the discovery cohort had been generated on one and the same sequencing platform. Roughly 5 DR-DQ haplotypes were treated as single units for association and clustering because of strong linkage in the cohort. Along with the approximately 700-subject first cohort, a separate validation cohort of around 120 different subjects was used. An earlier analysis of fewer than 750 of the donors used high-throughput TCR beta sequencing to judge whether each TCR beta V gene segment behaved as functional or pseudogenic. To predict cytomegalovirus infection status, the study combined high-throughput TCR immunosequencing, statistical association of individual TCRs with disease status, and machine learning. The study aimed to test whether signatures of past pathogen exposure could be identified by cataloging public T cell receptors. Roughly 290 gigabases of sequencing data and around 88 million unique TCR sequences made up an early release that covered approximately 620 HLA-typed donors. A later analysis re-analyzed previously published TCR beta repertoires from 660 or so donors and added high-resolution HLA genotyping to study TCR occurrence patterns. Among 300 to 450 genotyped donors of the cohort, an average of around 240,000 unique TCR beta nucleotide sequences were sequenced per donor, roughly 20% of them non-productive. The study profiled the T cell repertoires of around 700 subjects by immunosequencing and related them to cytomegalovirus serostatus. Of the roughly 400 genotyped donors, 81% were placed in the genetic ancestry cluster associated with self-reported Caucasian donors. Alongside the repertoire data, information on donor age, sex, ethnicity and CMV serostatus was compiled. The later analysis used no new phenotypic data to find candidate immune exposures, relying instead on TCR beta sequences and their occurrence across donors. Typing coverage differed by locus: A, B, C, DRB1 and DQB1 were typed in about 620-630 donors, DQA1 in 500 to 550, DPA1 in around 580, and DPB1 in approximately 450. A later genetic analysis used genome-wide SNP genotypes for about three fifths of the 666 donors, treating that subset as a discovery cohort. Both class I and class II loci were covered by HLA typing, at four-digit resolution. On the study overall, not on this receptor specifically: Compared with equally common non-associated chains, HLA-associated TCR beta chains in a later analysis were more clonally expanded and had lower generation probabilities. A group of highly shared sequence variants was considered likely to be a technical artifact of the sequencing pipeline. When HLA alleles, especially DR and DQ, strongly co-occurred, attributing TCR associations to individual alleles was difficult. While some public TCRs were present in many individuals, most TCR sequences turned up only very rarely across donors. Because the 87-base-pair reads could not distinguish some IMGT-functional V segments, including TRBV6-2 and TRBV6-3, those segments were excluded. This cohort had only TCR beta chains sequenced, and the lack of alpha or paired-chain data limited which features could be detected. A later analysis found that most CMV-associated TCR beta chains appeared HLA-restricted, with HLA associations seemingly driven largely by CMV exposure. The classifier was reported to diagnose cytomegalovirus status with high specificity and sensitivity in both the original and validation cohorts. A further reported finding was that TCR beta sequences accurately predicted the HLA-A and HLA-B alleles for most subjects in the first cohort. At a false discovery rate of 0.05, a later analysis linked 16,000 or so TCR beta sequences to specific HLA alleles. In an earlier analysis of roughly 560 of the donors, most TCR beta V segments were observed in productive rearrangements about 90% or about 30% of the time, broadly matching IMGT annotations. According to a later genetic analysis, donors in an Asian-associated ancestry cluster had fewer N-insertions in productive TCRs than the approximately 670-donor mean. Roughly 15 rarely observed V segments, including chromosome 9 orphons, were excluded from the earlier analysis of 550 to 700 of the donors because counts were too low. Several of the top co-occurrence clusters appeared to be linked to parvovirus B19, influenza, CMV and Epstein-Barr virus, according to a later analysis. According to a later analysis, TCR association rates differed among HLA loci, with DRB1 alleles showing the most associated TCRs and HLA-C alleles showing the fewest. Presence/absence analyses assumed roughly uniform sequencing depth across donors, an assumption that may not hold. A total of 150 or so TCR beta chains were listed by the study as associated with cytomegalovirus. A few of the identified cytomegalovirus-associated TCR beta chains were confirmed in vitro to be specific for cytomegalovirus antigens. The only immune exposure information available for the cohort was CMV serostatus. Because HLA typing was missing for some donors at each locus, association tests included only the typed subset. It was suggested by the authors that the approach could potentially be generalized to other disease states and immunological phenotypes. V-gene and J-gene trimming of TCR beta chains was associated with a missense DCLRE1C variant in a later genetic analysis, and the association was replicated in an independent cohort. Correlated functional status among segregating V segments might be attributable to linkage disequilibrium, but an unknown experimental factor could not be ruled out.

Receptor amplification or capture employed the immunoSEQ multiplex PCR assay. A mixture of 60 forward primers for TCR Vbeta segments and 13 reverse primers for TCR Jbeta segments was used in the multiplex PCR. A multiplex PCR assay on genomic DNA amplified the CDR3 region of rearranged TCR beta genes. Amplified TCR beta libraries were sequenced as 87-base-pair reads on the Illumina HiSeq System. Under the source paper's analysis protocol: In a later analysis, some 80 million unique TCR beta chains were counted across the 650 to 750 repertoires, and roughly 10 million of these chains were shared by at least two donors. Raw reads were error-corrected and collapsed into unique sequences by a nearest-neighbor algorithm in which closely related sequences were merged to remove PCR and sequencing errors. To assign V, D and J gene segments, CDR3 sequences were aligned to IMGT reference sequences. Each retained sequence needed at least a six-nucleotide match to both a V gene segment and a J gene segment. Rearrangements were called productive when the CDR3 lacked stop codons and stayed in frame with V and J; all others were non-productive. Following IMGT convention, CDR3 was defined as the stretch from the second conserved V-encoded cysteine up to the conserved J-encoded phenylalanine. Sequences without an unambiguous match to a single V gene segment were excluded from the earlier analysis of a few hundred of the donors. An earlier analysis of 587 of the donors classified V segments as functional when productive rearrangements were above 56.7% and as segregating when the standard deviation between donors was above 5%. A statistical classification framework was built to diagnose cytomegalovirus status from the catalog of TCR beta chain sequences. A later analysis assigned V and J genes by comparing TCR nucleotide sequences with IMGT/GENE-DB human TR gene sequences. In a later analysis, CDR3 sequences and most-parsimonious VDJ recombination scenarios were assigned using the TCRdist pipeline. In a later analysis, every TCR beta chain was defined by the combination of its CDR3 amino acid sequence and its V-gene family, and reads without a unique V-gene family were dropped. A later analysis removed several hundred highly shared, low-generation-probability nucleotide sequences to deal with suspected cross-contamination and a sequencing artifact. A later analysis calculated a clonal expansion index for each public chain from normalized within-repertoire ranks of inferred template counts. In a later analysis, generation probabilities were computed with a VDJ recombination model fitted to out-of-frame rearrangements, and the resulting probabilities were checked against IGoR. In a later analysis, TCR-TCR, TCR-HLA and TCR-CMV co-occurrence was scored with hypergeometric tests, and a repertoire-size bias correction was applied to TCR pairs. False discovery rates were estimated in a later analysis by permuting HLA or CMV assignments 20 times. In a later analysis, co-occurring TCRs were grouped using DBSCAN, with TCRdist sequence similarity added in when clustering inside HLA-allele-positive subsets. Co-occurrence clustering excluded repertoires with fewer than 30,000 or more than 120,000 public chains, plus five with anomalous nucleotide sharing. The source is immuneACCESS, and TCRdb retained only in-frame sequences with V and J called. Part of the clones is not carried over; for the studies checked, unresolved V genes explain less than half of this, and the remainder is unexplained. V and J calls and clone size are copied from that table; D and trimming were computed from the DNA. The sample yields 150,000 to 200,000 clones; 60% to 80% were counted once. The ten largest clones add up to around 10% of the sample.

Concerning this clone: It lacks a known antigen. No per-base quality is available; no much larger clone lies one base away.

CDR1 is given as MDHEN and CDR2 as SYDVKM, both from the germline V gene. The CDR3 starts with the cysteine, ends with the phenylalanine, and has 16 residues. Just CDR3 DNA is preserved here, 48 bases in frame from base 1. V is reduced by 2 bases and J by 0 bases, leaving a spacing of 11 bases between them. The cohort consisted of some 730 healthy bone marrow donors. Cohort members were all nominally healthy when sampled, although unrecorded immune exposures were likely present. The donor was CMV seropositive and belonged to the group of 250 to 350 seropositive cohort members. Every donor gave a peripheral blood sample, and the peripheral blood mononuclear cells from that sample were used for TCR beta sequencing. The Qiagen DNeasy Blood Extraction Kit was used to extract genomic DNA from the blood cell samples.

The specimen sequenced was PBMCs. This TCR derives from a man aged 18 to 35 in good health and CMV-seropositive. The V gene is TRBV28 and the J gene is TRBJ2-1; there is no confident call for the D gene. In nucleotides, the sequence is TGTGCCAGCAGTTTAACGGTGCGGTACTCCTACAATGAGCAGTTCTTC. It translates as CASSLTVRYSYNEQFF.